This TCR beta chain was observed in a study of cytomegalovirus exposure and HLA in healthy donors. Study results and limitations: The tendency of first-cohort TCR clusters to co-occur in the 120 or so validation repertoires was the finding of a later analysis. Investigators reported fewer than 200 TCR beta chains as tied to cytomegalovirus. Rarity marked most TCR sequences, yet some public TCRs occurred in many donors. Specific recognition of CMV antigens was confirmed in vitro for a few chains (all CMV-associated).

In regard to this clone: Its specificity is not known.

Clones were read by immunoSEQ multiplex PCR, and TCRdb kept only the in-frame ones, dropping some. Of approximately 180,000 clones in the sample, around nine tenths are singletons; the top ten hold less than 3.5%. Germline values: CDR1 SQVTM, CDR2 ANQGSEA. CDR3 length: 15 residues. V gave up 1 base and J gave up 7 bases, with 19 bases separating them. The TCR comes from a man aged 18 to 29 in good health and CMV-seropositive. Source material: PBMCs. V and J are TRBV29-1 and TRBJ2-5; no firm D call. For the CDR3, the DNA is TGCAGCGTTGAAGGTTTGCTCGGGTCCCCGGGGACCCAGTACTTC. The encoded protein is CSVEGLLGSPGTQYF. Full variable domain (remainder filled in from reference TRBV29-1 and TRBJ2-5): SAVISQKPSRDICQRGTSLTIQCQVDSQVTMMFWYRQQPGQSLTLIATANQGSEATYESGFVIDKFPISRPNLTFSTLTVSNMSPEDSSIYLCSVEGLLGSPGTQYFGPGTRLLVL.